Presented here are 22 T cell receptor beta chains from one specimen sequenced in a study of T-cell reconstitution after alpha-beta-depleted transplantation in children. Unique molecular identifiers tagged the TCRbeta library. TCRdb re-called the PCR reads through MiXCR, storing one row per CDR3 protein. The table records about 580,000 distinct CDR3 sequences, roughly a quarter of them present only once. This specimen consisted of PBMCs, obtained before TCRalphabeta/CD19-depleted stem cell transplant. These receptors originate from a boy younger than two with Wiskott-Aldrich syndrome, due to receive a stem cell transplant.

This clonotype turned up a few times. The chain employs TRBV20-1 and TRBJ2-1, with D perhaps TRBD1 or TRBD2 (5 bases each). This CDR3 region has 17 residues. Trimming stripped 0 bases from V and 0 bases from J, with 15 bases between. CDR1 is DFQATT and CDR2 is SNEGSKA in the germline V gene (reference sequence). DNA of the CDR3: TGCAGTGCTAGAGATGGATCTGGTGGGGGCTCCTACAATGAGCAGTTCTTC. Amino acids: CSARDGSGGGSYNEQFF.

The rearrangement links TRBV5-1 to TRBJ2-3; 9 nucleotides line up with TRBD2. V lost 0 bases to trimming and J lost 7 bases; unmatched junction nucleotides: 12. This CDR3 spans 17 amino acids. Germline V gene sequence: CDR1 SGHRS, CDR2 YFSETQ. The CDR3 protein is CASSLDQREVYGNTQYF. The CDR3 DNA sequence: TGCGCCAGCAGCTTGGATCAGCGGGAGGTTTACGGAAATACGCAGTATTTT.

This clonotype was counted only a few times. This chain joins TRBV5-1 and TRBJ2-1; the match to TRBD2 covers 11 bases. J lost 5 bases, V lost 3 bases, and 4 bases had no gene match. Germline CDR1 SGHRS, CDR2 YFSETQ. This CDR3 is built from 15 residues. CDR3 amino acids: CASSSSGGTHNEQFF. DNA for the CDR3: TGCGCCAGCAGCTCTAGCGGGGGGACCCACAATGAGCAGTTCTTC.

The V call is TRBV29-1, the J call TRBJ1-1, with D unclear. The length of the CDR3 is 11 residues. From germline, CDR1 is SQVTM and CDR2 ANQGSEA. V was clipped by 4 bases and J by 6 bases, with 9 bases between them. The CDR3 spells CSVVSTSEAFF. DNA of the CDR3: TGCAGCGTTGTGTCGACTTCTGAAGCTTTCTTT. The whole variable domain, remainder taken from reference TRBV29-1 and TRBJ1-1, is SAVISQKPSRDICQRGTSLTIQCQVDSQVTMMFWYRQQPGQSLTLIATANQGSEATYESGFVIDKFPISRPNLTFSTLTVSNMSPEDSSIYLCSVVSTSEAFFGQGTRLTVV.

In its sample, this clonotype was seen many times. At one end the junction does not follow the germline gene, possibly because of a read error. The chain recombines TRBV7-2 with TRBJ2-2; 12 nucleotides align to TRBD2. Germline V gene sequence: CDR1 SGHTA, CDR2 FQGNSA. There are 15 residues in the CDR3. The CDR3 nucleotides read TGCGCCAGCAGCTTGACTAGCGGGAGCACCGGGGAGCTGTTTTTT. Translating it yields CASSLTSGSTGELFF. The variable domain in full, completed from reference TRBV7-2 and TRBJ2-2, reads GAGVSQSPSNKVTEKGKDVELRCDPISGHTALYWYRQSLGQGLEFLIYFQGNSAPDKSGLPSDRFSAERTGGSVSTLTIQRTQQEDSAVYLCASSLTSGSTGELFFGEGSRLTVL.

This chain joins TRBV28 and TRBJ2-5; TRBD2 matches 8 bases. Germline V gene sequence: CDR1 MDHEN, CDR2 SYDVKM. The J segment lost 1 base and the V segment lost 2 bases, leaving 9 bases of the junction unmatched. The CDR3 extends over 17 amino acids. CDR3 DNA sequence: TGTGCCAGCAGTTTAAGTTTGCTAGCGGGTTTCCAAGAGACCCAGTACTTC. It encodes CASSLSLLAGFQETQYF. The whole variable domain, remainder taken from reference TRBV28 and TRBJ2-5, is DVKVTQSSRYLVKRTGEKVFLECVQDMDHENMFWYRQDPGLGLRLIYFSYDVKMKEKGDIPEGYSVSREKKERFSLILESASTNQTSMYLCASSLSLLAGFQETQYFGPGTRLLVL.

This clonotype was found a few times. For the CDR3, the DNA is TGCGCCAGCAGCCCACAGGGGTCCAAAAACATTCAGTACTTC. Its translation is CASSPQGSKNIQYF. The chain couples TRBV5-1 to TRBJ2-4; TRBD1 matches at 7 bases. This CDR3 comprises 14 residues. Germline V gives CDR1 SGHRS, CDR2 YFSETQ. V was pared by 4 bases and J by 2 bases, with 3 bases of the junction left unmatched.

The CDR3 DNA reads TGCGCCAGCAGCGGAGACGGGCAGTCGACTGGCTACACCTTC. This encodes CASSGDGQSTGYTF. The chain carries TRBV5-1 and TRBJ1-2, with no clear D. CDR3 length: 14 amino acids. Germline V lookup: CDR1 SGHRS, CDR2 YFSETQ. The V and J ends lost 4 bases and 7 bases respectively, with 17 bases between them.

CDR3 residues: CASSSMTGDDYGYTF. In nucleotides, the CDR3 is TGTGCCAGCAGTTCTATGACAGGGGATGACTATGGCTACACCTTC. The V gene is TRBV6-5, the J gene TRBJ1-2; TRBD1 agrees at 8 bases. The CDR3 runs 15 residues. The V gene end was trimmed by 4 bases and the J gene end by 3 bases; junction bases not matched to a gene: 7. Germline CDR1 MNHEY, CDR2 SVGAGI.

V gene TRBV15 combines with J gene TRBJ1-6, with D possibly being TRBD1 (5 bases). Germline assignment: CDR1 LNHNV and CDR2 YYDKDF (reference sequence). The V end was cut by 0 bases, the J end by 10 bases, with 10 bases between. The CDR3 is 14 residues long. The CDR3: CATSRDRDGSPLHF. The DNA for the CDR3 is TGTGCCACCAGCAGAGACAGGGACGGCTCACCCCTCCACTTT.

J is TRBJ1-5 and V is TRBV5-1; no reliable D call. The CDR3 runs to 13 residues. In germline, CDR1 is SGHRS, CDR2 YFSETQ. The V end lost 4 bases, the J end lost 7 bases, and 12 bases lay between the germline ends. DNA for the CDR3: TGCGCCAGCAGCCAAGGAGAAGGCCAGCCCCAGCATTTT. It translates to CASSQGEGQPQHF.

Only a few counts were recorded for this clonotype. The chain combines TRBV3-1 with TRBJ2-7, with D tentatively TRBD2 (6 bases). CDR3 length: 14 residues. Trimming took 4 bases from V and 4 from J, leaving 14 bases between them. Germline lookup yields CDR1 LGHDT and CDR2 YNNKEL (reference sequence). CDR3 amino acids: CASSLKRASYEQYF. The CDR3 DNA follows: TGTGCCAGCAGCCTCAAGCGGGCGTCTTACGAGCAGTACTTC.

CDR3: CAAGEPQHF. CDR3 coding DNA: TGTGCCGCGGGGGAGCCCCAGCATTTT. The chain couples TRBV27 to TRBJ1-5; maybe TRBD1 (5 bases). The CDR3 totals 9 residues. V lost 11 bases and J 8 bases, leaving 7 bases between the germline ends. In germline, CDR1 is MNHEY, CDR2 SMNVEV (reference sequence).

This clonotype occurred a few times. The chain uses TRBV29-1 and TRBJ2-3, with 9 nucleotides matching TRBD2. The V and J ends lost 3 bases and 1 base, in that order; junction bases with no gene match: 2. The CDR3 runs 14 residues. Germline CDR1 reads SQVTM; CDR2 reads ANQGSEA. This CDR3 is CSVDRTSGTDTQYF. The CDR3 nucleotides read TGCAGCGTTGATAGGACTAGCGGCACAGATACGCAGTATTTT.

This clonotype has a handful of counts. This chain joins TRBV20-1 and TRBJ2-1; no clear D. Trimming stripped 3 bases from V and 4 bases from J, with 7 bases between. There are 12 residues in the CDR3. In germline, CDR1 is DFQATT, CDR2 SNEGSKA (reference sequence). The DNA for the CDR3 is TGCAGTGCTAGCCCTCCGTACAATGAGCAGTTCTTC. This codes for CSASPPYNEQFF.

As DNA, the CDR3 is TGTGCCAGCGCCCGGGGAGGGAGAAACATTCAGTACTTC. Translating gives CASARGGRNIQYF. The V and J genes are TRBV28 and TRBJ2-4; 7 bases are shared with TRBD2. The CDR3 spans 13 residues. J was trimmed by 6 bases and V by 8 bases; bases with no gene match: 7. The germline V gene has CDR1 MDHEN and CDR2 SYDVKM.

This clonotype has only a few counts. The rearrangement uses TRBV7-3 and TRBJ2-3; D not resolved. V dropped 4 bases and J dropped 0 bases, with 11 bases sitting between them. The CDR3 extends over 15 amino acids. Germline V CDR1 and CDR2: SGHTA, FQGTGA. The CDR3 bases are TGTGCCAGCAGCTACTACGCCGCTAGCACAGATACGCAGTATTTT. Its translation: CASSYYAASTDTQYF.

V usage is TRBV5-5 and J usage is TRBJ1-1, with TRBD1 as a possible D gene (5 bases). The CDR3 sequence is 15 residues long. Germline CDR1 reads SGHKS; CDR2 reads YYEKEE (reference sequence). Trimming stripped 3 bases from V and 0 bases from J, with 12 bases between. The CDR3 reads CASSWGGLLNTEAFF. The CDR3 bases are TGTGCCAGCAGCTGGGGGGGACTCTTGAACACTGAAGCTTTCTTT.

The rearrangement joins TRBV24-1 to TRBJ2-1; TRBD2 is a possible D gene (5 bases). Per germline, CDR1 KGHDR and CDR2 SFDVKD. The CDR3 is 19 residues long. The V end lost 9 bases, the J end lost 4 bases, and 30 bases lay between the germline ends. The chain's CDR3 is CATEGRDQSHQRRYNEQFF. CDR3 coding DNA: TGTGCCACCGAGGGCCGAGACCAATCTCACCAGAGGAGATACAATGAGCAGTTCTTC.

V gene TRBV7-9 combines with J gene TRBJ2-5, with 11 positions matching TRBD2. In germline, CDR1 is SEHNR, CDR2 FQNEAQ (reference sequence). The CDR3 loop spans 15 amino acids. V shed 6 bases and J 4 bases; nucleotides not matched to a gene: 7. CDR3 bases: TGTGCCAGCAGTCCGGGACTAGCGGTACGAGAGACCCAGTACTTC. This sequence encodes CASSPGLAVRETQYF. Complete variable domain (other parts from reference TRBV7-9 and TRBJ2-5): DTGVSQNPRHKITKRGQNVTFRCDPISEHNRLYWYRQTLGQGPEFLTYFQNEAQLEKSRLLSDRFSAERPKGSFSTLEIQRTEQGDSAMYLCASSPGLAVRETQYFGPGTRLLVL.

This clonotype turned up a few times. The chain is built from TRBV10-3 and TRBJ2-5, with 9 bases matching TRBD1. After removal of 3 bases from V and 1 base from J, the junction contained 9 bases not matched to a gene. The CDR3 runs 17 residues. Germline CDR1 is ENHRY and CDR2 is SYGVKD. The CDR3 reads CAISDSGTGYSQETQYF. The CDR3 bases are TGTGCCATCAGTGATAGTGGGACAGGGTATTCCCAAGAGACCCAGTACTTC.

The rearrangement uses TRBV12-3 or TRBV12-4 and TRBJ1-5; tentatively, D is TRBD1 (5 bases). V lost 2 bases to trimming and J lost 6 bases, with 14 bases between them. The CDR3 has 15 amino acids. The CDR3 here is CASSLSGGRGQPQHF. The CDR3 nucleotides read TGTGCCAGCAGTTTATCGGGTGGAAGGGGTCAGCCCCAGCATTTT.